The clone carrying this T cell receptor (beta chain) was observed many times. Its antigen is unidentified. Uncontrolled infections, other autoimmune diseases, pregnancy or lactation barred patients from enrollment. PBMCs were isolated from an approximately 10 ml sample of fresh peripheral blood. The V gene end was trimmed by 5 bases and the J gene end by 5 bases; junction bases not matched to a gene: 7. The CDR3 has 14 residues. Germline V gene data show CDR1 as SEHNR and CDR2 as FQNEAQ (reference sequence). The sample is drawn from a study of Graves' ophthalmopathy and Graves' hyperthyroidism. Whole-study context: Sampling took place at initial diagnosis, with peripheral blood obtained before any treatment.

Findings of the study overall: The model forecast ophthalmopathy progression, reaching roughly 65% sensitivity and 72% to 80% specificity.

Amplifying from RNA transcripts, the study obtained TCR beta CDR3 regions. In the first round, RT-PCR was carried out with HTBI primers, and a multiplex PCR formed the second round. TCRdb called the multiplex PCR reads again in MiXCR, with one record for every CDR3 protein. The sample holds about 370,000 distinct CDR3 sequences, around 20% seen once. The TCR sequence derives from a woman younger than 35 with Graves' ophthalmopathy. The sequencing sample was made of peripheral blood. The chain has TRBV7-9 and TRBJ1-1; 8 bases are shared with TRBD1. CDR3 loop: CASSIGQGRTEAFF. The CDR3 nucleotides read TGTGCCAGCAGCATCGGACAGGGTAGGACTGAAGCTTTCTTT.